Reported below is one TCR beta chain. The antigen is unknown. This specimen comes from a study of radiotherapy plus CTLA-4 blockade in lung cancer. Turning to the study itself: Objective responses were seen in 15% to 20% of patients, disease control in approximately 30%. General study points: In blood, after radiotherapy plus ipilimumab, tumor-derived TCR clones expanded.

The repertoire was sequenced with immunoSEQ multiplex PCR; TCRdb's copy has only in-frame clones and lacks some. Of roughly 80,000 clones listed, 78% are singletons. The V gene lost 1 base and the J gene lost 0 bases, with 9 bases spanning the gap. The CDR3 spans 15 residues. Germline CDR1 and CDR2: SGHAT and FQNNGV. The TCR originated in a human donor with non-small cell lung cancer who had a partial response to radiotherapy plus ipilimumab. Some clones in this sample may be carry-over from other donors' samples. V usage is TRBV11-2 and J usage is TRBJ1-1, with a possible D match to TRBD1 (6 bases). Source: peripheral blood, taken from a patient treated with radiotherapy plus ipilimumab. CDR3 in DNA: TGTGCCAGCAGCTTAGGGGGACACCTGAACACTGAAGCTTTCTTT. It specifies CASSLGGHLNTEAFF.